The 17 T cell receptor beta chains given below trace back to one sample, sequenced in a study of cytomegalovirus exposure and HLA in healthy donors. Sequencing used immunoSEQ multiplex PCR; TCRdb keeps in-frame clones, though not all of them. The sample includes some 250,000 clones, around 87% of them seen just once. The sequencing input was PBMCs. The receptors derive from a woman between 18 and 29 years old in good health and CMV-seronegative.

The rearrangement joins TRBV28 to TRBJ1-2; 8 bases map to TRBD1. The germline V gene has CDR1 MDHEN and CDR2 SYDVKM. The V gene end was trimmed by 3 bases and the J gene end by 4 bases; junction bases not matched to a gene: 4. CDR3 length equals 14 residues. Here the CDR3 reads CASSLAGQAYGYTF. As DNA, the CDR3 is TGTGCCAGCAGTTTGGCGGGACAGGCCTATGGCTACACCTTC.

The chain links TRBV5-4 to TRBJ2-5, with 11 positions matching TRBD2. The CDR3 has 14 amino acids. CDR1 is SGHNT and CDR2 is YYREEE in the germline V gene (reference sequence). The J segment lost 7 bases and the V segment lost 4 bases, leaving 6 bases of the junction unmatched. CDR3 DNA: TGTGCCAGCAGCACCACTAGCGGGGGTGGGACCCAGTACTTC. It codes for CASSTTSGGGTQYF.

CDR3 sequence: CASSLQISGGADTQYF. Here the CDR3 DNA reads TGTGCCAGCAGCTTGCAGATTAGCGGGGGGGCAGATACGCAGTATTTT. The gene calls are TRBV5-8 and TRBJ2-3; 11 nucleotides align to TRBD2. The CDR3 extends over 16 amino acids. The V segment lost 1 base and the J segment 4 bases; nucleotides outside the gene matches: 5. CDR1 and CDR2 (germline): SGHTS, YDEGEE.

This clone was picked up one time. This chain uses TRBV4-1 with TRBJ2-7, with 7 nucleotides matching TRBD1. CDR3 size: 17 residues. The V gene end was trimmed by 0 bases and the J gene end by 2 bases; junction bases not matched to a gene: 10. Germline-derived CDR1 and CDR2 are MGHRA and YSYEKL. CDR3 residues: CASSQEWGTVVPYEQYV. CDR3 coding DNA: TGCGCCAGCAGCCAAGAATGGGGGACAGTTGTCCCCTACGAGCAGTACGTC.

This clone appeared a few times. The chain combines TRBV5-1 with TRBJ2-7, with D maybe TRBD2 (5 bases). Germline V gene sequence: CDR1 SGHRS, CDR2 YFSETQ. The CDR3 is 9 amino acids. The CDR3 nucleotides read TGCGCCAGCAGCTTGTTAGGACTCGTC. Translated, it gives CASSLLGLV.

The genes are TRBV4-1 and TRBJ2-3, with 10 bases lining up with TRBD2. This CDR3 contains 14 residues. Germline V gene lookup returns CDR1 MGHRA and CDR2 YSYEKL. Written as DNA, the CDR3 is TGCGCTACAAACCAGCGGGGGGGCCAAGATACGCAGTATTTT. Protein sequence: CATNQRGGQDTQYF.

The rearrangement joins TRBV9 to TRBJ1-1; tentatively, D is TRBD1 (5 bases). Trimming shortened V by 4 bases and J by 5 bases, and 21 bases separated the two germline ends. The CDR3 has 16 amino acids. Germline-derived CDR1 and CDR2 are SGDLS and YYNGEE. CDR3 in amino acids: CASSSLKSPGGTEAFF. The CDR3 region has the DNA TGTGCCAGCAGCTCATTAAAGAGCCCCGGGGGGACTGAAGCTTTCTTT.

This chain links TRBV4-3 with TRBJ2-1; tentatively, D is TRBD2 (6 bases). CDR3 size: 15 residues. V was clipped by 1 base and J by 5 bases, with 12 bases between them. Germline-derived CDR1 and CDR2 are LGHNA and YSLEER. The CDR3 bases are TGCGCCAGCAGCCAAGGAACTAGCCGTGACAATGAGCAGTTCTTC. This translates into CASSQGTSRDNEQFF.

The chain links TRBV7-9 to TRBJ1-2; 8 bases align to TRBD1. Germline CDR1 reads SEHNR; CDR2 reads FQNEAQ (reference sequence). This CDR3 has 16 amino acids. V was pared by 1 base and J by 5 bases, with 9 bases of the junction left unmatched. CDR3 protein: CASSLGNRQGTYGYTF. The CDR3, as DNA: TGTGCCAGCAGCTTAGGAAATCGACAGGGGACATATGGCTACACCTTC.

The CDR3: CASSPHQGQGETQYF. The CDR3 nucleotides are TGTGCCAGCAGCCCTCACCAGGGACAGGGAGAGACCCAGTACTTC. The V gene is TRBV7-6, the J gene TRBJ2-5; TRBD1 agrees at 9 bases. J lost 4 bases, V lost 5 bases, and 8 bases had no gene match. The length of the CDR3 is 15 residues. CDR1 and CDR2 from the germline V gene are SGHVS and FNYEAQ.

This chain joins TRBV5-4 and TRBJ1-5; a weak D match, TRBD1 (5 bases). CDR3 length equals 16 residues. Trimming stripped 4 bases from V and 4 bases from J, with 18 bases between. Germline CDR1 and CDR2: SGHNT and YYREEE (reference sequence). The DNA for the CDR3 is TGTGCCAGCAGCCTCATGGGTTCGGGGGGGAATCAGCCCCAGCATTTT. Protein: CASSLMGSGGNQPQHF.

This chain joins TRBV6-6 and TRBJ2-2; D remains ambiguous. In germline, CDR1 is MNHNY, CDR2 SVGAGI (reference sequence). V lost 2 bases, J lost 0 bases, and 10 bases lay in between. The CDR3 sequence is 16 residues long. CDR3: CASSYVSVSNTGELFF. In nucleotides, the CDR3 is TGTGCCAGCAGTTACGTCTCCGTGTCGAACACCGGGGAGCTGTTTTTT.

In DNA, the CDR3 is TGTGCCAGCATAGTAGAGGGGGCTTCCTACGAGCAGTACTTC. Translation gives CASIVEGASYEQYF. The V and J genes are TRBV2 and TRBJ2-7, with 7 bases that match TRBD1. J was trimmed by 1 base and V by 7 bases; bases with no gene match: 7. Looked up from germline, CDR1 is SNHLY and CDR2 is FYNNEI. The CDR3 spans 14 residues.

The chain recombines TRBV28 with TRBJ1-5; 9 positions match TRBD1. J lost 3 bases, V lost 8 bases, and 11 bases had no gene match. Germline CDR1 and CDR2: MDHEN and SYDVKM. The CDR3 has 16 residues. The CDR3 loop is CASSNLQGASNQPQHF. The CDR3 DNA sequence: TGTGCCAGCTCCAACCTACAGGGGGCATCCAATCAGCCCCAGCATTTT.

The chain combines TRBV5-6 with TRBJ1-2, with D possibly being TRBD1 (6 bases). Trimming cost V 5 bases and J 2 bases, with 7 bases left between them. The CDR3 length is 12 residues. Germline V lookup: CDR1 SGHDT, CDR2 YYEEEE. The CDR3 DNA is TGTGCCAGCAGTACAGGGAACTATGGCTACACCTTC. This encodes CASSTGNYGYTF.

V gene TRBV29-1 combines with J gene TRBJ2-7; 14 positions agree with TRBD2. This CDR3 region has 15 residues. Germline loops: CDR1 SQVTM, CDR2 ANQGSEA. V shed 3 bases and J 7 bases; nucleotides not matched to a gene: 8. The CDR3 nucleotides read TGCAGCGTTGAGCAGGGACTAGCGGGGGCGGGGGAGCAGTACTTC. Protein sequence: CSVEQGLAGAGEQYF.

The chain combines TRBV19 with TRBJ1-2, with 9 bases identical to TRBD1. This CDR3 has 19 amino acids. Per the germline V gene, CDR1 is LNHDA and CDR2 is SQIVND (reference sequence). V lost 7 bases and J lost 5; bases outside the gene matches: 23. The CDR3 protein is CASTDRGLPQGSSSYGYTF. The CDR3 DNA reads as TGTGCCAGTACGGACAGGGGCCTCCCCCAGGGGTCCTCCTCTTATGGCTACACCTTC. The variable domain in full, completed from reference TRBV19 and TRBJ1-2, reads DGGITQSPKYLFRKEGQNVTLSCEQNLNHDAMYWYRQDPGQGLRLIYYSQIVNDFQKGDIAEGYSVSREKKESFPLTVTSAQKNPTAFYLCASTDRGLPQGSSSYGYTFGSGTRLTVV.